The clone carrying this T cell receptor (beta chain) was seen just once. The data derive from a study of blood T cell repertoires in COVID-19. About the research overall: From the United States, Italy and Spain came samples of acute and convalescent COVID-19.

Original handling: Reference gene primer amplification in the assay estimated nucleated cell counts. Repertoires were generated with immunoSEQ multiplex PCR, while TCRdb's copy carries only in-frame clones and drops some. V and J calls and clone size are copied from that table; D and trimming were computed from the DNA. The sample yields 200,000 to 300,000 clones, approximately 83% seen once. The CDR3 consists of 14 residues. CDR1 KGHSH and CDR2 LQKENI come from the germline V gene. The V end was cut by 5 bases, the J end by 0 bases, with 8 bases between. The source is a woman between 25 and 40 years old who had recovered from COVID-19. This chain joins TRBV18 and TRBJ1-3; unclear D gene. The sequenced material came from peripheral blood. CDR3 loop: CASSEAPSGNTIYF. In DNA form, the CDR3 reads TGTGCCAGCTCAGAAGCCCCCTCTGGAAACACCATATATTTT.